Given below is one T cell receptor (beta chain) in context. The treatment was: over 15 received Ad26.COV2.S at low or high dose, single or two shots; roughly five received placebo; per-sample allocation not given. The samples date from day 63 after the first vaccine or placebo injection. Based in Boston, the donor was an adult of 18-55 years. Participants' vaccine, an Ad26 vector, delivered Wuhan-strain SARS-CoV-2 spike. The sample comes from a study of Ad26.COV2.S vaccination and SARS-CoV-2 variants. Study summary: Each vaccinee took Ad26.COV2.S intramuscularly, once or twice 56 days apart.

Germline CDR1 MGHRA, CDR2 YSYEKL. CDR3 length: 16 amino acids. V shed 3 bases and J shed 7 bases, with 21 bases lying between them. This table comes from immunoSEQ multiplex PCR, and its TCRdb copy is limited to in-frame clones, with some not included. The profile covers approximately 300,000 clones, with around four fifths appearing a single time and approximately 2.1% taken by the ten largest. The source was peripheral blood, collected in a trial of Ad26.COV2.S vaccine versus placebo. The rearrangement joins TRBV4-1 to TRBJ1-2; tentatively, D is TRBD1 (5 bases). This clonotype was obtained from a person between 18 and 65 years old who received the Ad26.COV2.S COVID-19 vaccine or a placebo. The CDR3 nucleotides are TGCGCCAGCAGCCAGGGGCCTCTGGGCAGGGAGCCTGGCTACACCTTC. It codes for CASSQGPLGREPGYTF.